These 18 T cell receptor beta chains originate from one sample sequenced in a study of early stage breast cancer tumors (dated by TCRdb to the late 2010s). Receptor libraries were prepared by the immunoSEQ multiplex PCR assay. TCRdb carries this immuneACCESS record with in-frame sequences only. Its versions omit some clonotypes, under half of them owing to an unresolved V gene in the studies checked, with the rest unexplained. This sample comprises about 30,000 clones, approximately 72% of them detected only once. The ten largest clones capture approximately 35% of the sample. The specimen was blood. The receptors were gathered from a person aged 50 to 59 with breast cancer.

The chain has TRBV29-1 and TRBJ2-7, with 11 bases aligning to TRBD2. J was trimmed by 3 bases and V by 2 bases; bases with no gene match: 3. The CDR3 runs 14 residues. Germline CDR1 reads SQVTM; CDR2 reads ANQGSEA. CDR3 coding DNA: TGCAGCGTTGAAATGGGACTAGCGGACTACGAGCAGTACTTC. Protein: CSVEMGLADYEQYF.

J is TRBJ2-7 and V is TRBV7-6; 11 bases are a match to TRBD2. With 1 base clipped from V and 3 bases from J, the junction kept 2 bases outside the gene matches. The CDR3 length is 15 residues. Germline CDR1 reads SGHVS; CDR2 reads FNYEAQ. The DNA for the CDR3 is TGTGCCAGCAGCTTAGTAGCGGGAGGGATCTACGAGCAGTACTTC. Encoded protein: CASSLVAGGIYEQYF. Full variable domain (missing parts from reference TRBV7-6 and TRBJ2-7): GAGVSQSPRYKVTKRGQDVALRCDPISGHVSLYWYRQALGQGPEFLTYFNYEAQQDKSGLPNDRFSAERPEGSISTLTIQRTEQRDSAMYRCASSLVAGGIYEQYFGPGTRLTVT.

The chain recombines TRBV15 with TRBJ2-3; 10 positions agree with TRBD2. Germline V gene lookup returns CDR1 LNHNV and CDR2 YYDKDF (reference sequence). V gave up 0 bases and J gave up 0 bases; unmatched junction bases: 15. The CDR3 is 21 residues long. The CDR3 loop reads CATSRDSLAGDVSRSTDTQYF. CDR3 coding DNA: TGTGCCACCAGCAGAGATTCCCTAGCGGGAGATGTCTCGCGGAGCACAGATACGCAGTATTTT.

The CDR3, as DNA: TGTGCCAGCAGCCCCGGGGGGGGCTCCTATGGCTACACCTTC. Protein: CASSPGGGSYGYTF. The chain is built from TRBV6-4 and TRBJ1-2, with D maybe TRBD1 (6 bases). V lost 6 bases and J lost 4, with 15 bases in between. The CDR3 contains 14 residues. Germline assignment: CDR1 MRHNA and CDR2 SNTAGT.

This clone turned up a few times. The chain combines TRBV19 with TRBJ1-1; no definite D call. The germline V gene encodes CDR1 LNHDA and CDR2 SQIVND (reference sequence). Deletions cut 2 bases from V and 3 bases from J, with 13 bases between. The CDR3 covers 15 residues. The CDR3 DNA is TGTGCCAGTAGTATACTAGGAACCCCCGACACTGAAGCTTTCTTT. Residues: CASSILGTPDTEAFF.

The chain joins TRBV19 to TRBJ2-3; D gene unclear. V was cut by 6 bases and J by 0 bases, with 10 bases left in between. Germline CDR1 and CDR2: LNHDA and SQIVND (reference sequence). The CDR3 totals 14 residues. CDR3 DNA sequence: TGTGCCAGTAGGTTTTCCTCTAGCACAGATACGCAGTATTTT. It specifies CASRFSSSTDTQYF.

This chain's CDR3 is CASSQAGGVDGYTF. Written as DNA, the CDR3 is TGTGCCAGCAGCCAAGCAGGGGGCGTTGATGGCTACACCTTC. The gene calls are TRBV7-9 and TRBJ1-2; TRBD1 aligns across 8 bases. The CDR3 consists of 14 residues. CDR1 and CDR2 (germline): SEHNR, FQNEAQ (reference sequence). V was clipped by 5 bases and J by 6 bases; unmatched bases: 8. The whole variable domain, remainder taken from reference TRBV7-9 and TRBJ1-2, is DTGVSQNPRHKITKRGQNVTFRCDPISEHNRLYWYRQTLGQGPEFLTYFQNEAQLEKSRLLSDRFSAERPKGSFSTLEIQRTEQGDSAMYLCASSQAGGVDGYTFGSGTRLTVV.

The chain joins TRBV4-1 to TRBJ2-7, with a possible D match to TRBD2 (5 bases). The V gene lost 1 base and the J gene lost 0 bases, with 10 bases spanning the gap. Per the germline V gene, CDR1 is MGHRA and CDR2 is YSYEKL. This CDR3 spans 15 amino acids. CDR3 DNA: TGCGCCAGCAGCCAAGGGACTCATAGCTCCTACGAGCAGTACTTC. Its protein is CASSQGTHSSYEQYF.

J is TRBJ2-3 and V is TRBV11-1; TRBD1 agrees at 9 bases. With V trimmed by 1 base and J by 6 bases, 8 bases remained unmatched. This CDR3 has 16 amino acids. From germline, CDR1 is SGHAT and CDR2 FQDESV (reference sequence). CDR3 residues: CASSLGVQGARDTQYF. Written as DNA, the CDR3 is TGTGCCAGCAGCTTAGGCGTACAGGGGGCGCGGGATACGCAGTATTTT.

There are a few counts of this clone. The chain recombines TRBV7-2 with TRBJ2-7; TRBD2 matches at 10 bases. This CDR3 region has 16 residues. Germline loops: CDR1 SGHTA, CDR2 FQGNSA. V shed 5 bases and J 2 bases; nucleotides not matched to a gene: 9. The CDR3 loop reads CASSTHTSGATYEQYF. In DNA form, the CDR3 reads TGTGCCAGCAGCACCCATACTAGCGGGGCTACCTACGAGCAGTACTTC.

The chain combines TRBV4-3 with TRBJ1-2; 9 nucleotides agree with TRBD1. Losses at the gene ends were 5 bases for V and 5 bases for J; bases not matched to a gene: 6. Per germline, CDR1 LGHNA and CDR2 YSLEER. The CDR3 is 14 amino acids. This chain's CDR3 is CASSTDRGAYGYTF. As DNA, the CDR3 is TGCGCCAGCAGCACGGACAGGGGAGCTTATGGCTACACCTTC.

J is TRBJ2-7 and V is TRBV13, with D perhaps matching TRBD2 (6 bases). Germline CDR1 reads PRHDT; CDR2 reads FYEKMQ (reference sequence). CDR3 length: 14 residues. V lost 4 bases to trimming and J lost 0 bases, with 10 bases between them. CDR3 sequence reads: CASSWRDLSYEQYF. The DNA of the CDR3 is TGTGCCAGCAGCTGGCGGGACCTCTCCTACGAGCAGTACTTC.

This chain links TRBV7-9 with TRBJ1-2, with 10 bases fitting TRBD1. The CDR3 has 14 amino acids. The germline CDR1 and CDR2 sequences are SEHNR and FQNEAQ (reference sequence). The J segment lost 7 bases and the V segment lost 3 bases, leaving 5 bases of the junction unmatched. DNA of the CDR3: TGTGCCAGCAGCTTTGGACAGGGGGGACTTGGCTACACCTTC. It is translated as CASSFGQGGLGYTF.

The V gene is TRBV5-6, the J gene TRBJ2-7; D is ambiguous. This CDR3 is 12 amino acids long. V was trimmed by 4 bases and J by 3 bases, leaving 8 bases between them. CDR1 and CDR2 (germline): SGHDT, YYEEEE. The CDR3 region has the DNA TGTGCCAGCAGCCGTAAACACTACGAGCAGTACTTC. Its translation is CASSRKHYEQYF.

The chain has TRBV5-6 and TRBJ2-2; the match to TRBD1 covers 7 bases. This CDR3 contains 17 residues. With 0 bases clipped from V and 3 bases from J, the junction kept 8 bases outside the gene matches. Germline CDR1 is SGHDT and CDR2 is YYEEEE. The CDR3 bases are TGTGCCAGCAGCTTGGTAGGGGACAGCGAATACACCGGGGAGCTGTTTTTT. Residues: CASSLVGDSEYTGELFF.

This clone was found a few times. This sequence joins TRBV7-8 and TRBJ2-7; 9 bases map to TRBD1. Trimming took 4 bases from V and 0 from J; bases not matched to a gene: 4. CDR1 is SGHVS and CDR2 is FQNEAQ in the germline V gene. The CDR3 has 15 amino acids. CDR3 bases: TGTGCCAGCAGCTCGGGACAGGGCCCCTCCTACGAGCAGTACTTC. Translated, it gives CASSSGQGPSYEQYF. The full variable domain, with the rest looked up from reference TRBV7-8 and TRBJ2-7, is GAGVSQSPRYKVAKRGQDVALRCDPISGHVSLFWYQQALGQGPEFLTYFQNEAQLDKSGLPSDRFFAERPEGSVSTLKIQRTQQEDSAVYLCASSSGQGPSYEQYFGPGTRLTVT.

The chain is built from TRBV9 and TRBJ2-3, with a possible D match to TRBD2 (6 bases). This CDR3 comprises 15 residues. V gave up 4 bases and J gave up 3 bases, with 15 bases separating them. Germline V gene lookup returns CDR1 SGDLS and CDR2 YYNGEE. CDR3 region: CASSLVEGRTDTQYF. The DNA for the CDR3 is TGTGCCAGCAGCCTAGTAGAGGGGAGGACAGATACGCAGTATTTT.

This clone showed up many times. The chain has TRBV9 and TRBJ2-1, with TRBD1 matching over 7 bases. J gave up 6 bases and V 4 bases, and 4 bases lay outside the gene matches. The germline V gene has CDR1 SGDLS and CDR2 YYNGEE. This CDR3 region has 13 residues. The CDR3, as DNA: TGTGCCAGCAGCCCGGGGACAGCCAATGAGCAGTTCTTC. Translating it yields CASSPGTANEQFF.